This T cell receptor (beta chain) came from a study of blood T cell repertoires in COVID-19 (dated by TCRdb to 2020 to 2022). About the full investigation: The collaborator samples originated in the United States, Italy and Spain and spanned the acute and convalescent phases of COVID-19. The material from the prospective study consisted of cDNA or gDNA derived from T cells, B-cell-depleted T cells, or PBMCs. Deeply sampled blood TCRbeta repertoires from subjects exposed to, actively infected with, or recovered from COVID-19 were included in the dataset. The repertoires were released in a freely available public database meant as a resource for research on the immune response to SARS-CoV-2. Samples came from the ongoing ImmuneRACE study (first 160 participants) plus 1,254 subjects from 6 global collaborators. Sample metadata almost always included a de-identified subject ID, COVID-19 status, age in years and sex. Where available, HLA class I and class II types were taken from metadata supplied by the sample provider and were not determined by assay-based typing. On the study overall, not on this receptor specifically: How much clinical and demographic metadata was included differed by source and by participant, and the metadata was provided uncurated.

The immunoSEQ Assay, a bias-controlled multiplex PCR, was used to amplify TCRbeta CDR3 regions from genomic DNA. In the authors' own workflow: The number of nucleated cells in each sample was estimated from the amplification of reference gene primers within the assay. To quantify the absolute abundance of each unique TCRbeta CDR3 rearrangement, sequence reads were collapsed and filtered. Productive Simpson clonality was computed per sample as the square root of Simpson's diversity index over productive rearrangements. Entries here come from immuneACCESS through TCRdb and include only in-frame sequences with V and J called. Some clones fail to appear in such tables; in the studies checked, an unresolved V gene covers under half of the shortfall, and the cause of the remainder is unknown. For V, J and clone size, that table is used; D and trimming come from the DNA. The sample has 200,000 to 250,000 clones on record, roughly nine tenths of them singletons. The ten largest clones represent over 0.75% of the sample.

According to the germline V gene, CDR1 reads SGHTA and CDR2 reads FQGNSA. V was cut back by 4 bases and J by 2 bases, leaving a gap of 9 bases between them. Spanning cysteine to phenylalanine, the CDR3 consists of 13 amino acids. Only CDR3 DNA is held: 39 bases, read in frame from base 1. Comment on this clone: It lacks a known antigen. Base-call qualities are not available, and no considerably larger clone is one nucleotide away.

At one collaborating source in Seattle, patients were enrolled during active infection and were followed longitudinally through the course of disease. Collaborating institutions collected whole blood in K2EDTA tubes following their own protocols. Collaborator samples were shipped for TCRbeta analysis as frozen whole blood, isolated PBMCs, or DNA extracted from either sample type. This clonotype was obtained from a man aged 55-75 years with COVID-19, enrolled during active disease. The rearranged segments are TRBV7-2 and TRBJ2-7; the D segment cannot be called with confidence. Sample: peripheral blood. The CDR3 loop reads CASSYTAAYEQYF. Here is the DNA: TGTGCCAGCAGCTACACGGCGGCCTACGAGCAGTACTTC.